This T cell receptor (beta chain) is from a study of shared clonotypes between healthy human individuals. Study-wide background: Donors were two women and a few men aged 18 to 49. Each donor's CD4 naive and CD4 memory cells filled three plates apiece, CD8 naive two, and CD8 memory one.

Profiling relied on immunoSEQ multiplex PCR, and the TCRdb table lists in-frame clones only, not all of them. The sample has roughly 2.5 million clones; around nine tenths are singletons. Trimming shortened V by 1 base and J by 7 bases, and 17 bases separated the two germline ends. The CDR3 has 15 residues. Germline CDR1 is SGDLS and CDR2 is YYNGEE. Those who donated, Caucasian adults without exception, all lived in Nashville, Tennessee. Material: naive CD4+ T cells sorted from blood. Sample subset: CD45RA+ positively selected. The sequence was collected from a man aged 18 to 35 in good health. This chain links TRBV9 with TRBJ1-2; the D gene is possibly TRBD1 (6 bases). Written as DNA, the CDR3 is TGTGCCAGCAGCGTACCCTTTACAGGGAGGGGTGGCTACACCTTC. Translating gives CASSVPFTGRGGYTF.